A selection of T cell receptor beta chains follows, all from one sample in a study of blood T cell repertoires in COVID-19. TCRdb keeps only in-frame clones here, not all; method: immunoSEQ multiplex PCR. The repertoire holds about 270,000 clones, with about nine tenths as singletons. Sequences were obtained from PBMCs or T cells enriched from blood (not recorded which). These receptors came from a woman aged 45-59 years who had recovered from COVID-19. CDR3s include the opening cysteine and the closing phenylalanine or tryptophan. The order of the fields is J gene, clone size, D gene, V gene, CDR3 protein, CDR3 DNA. A D gene is named only where the DNA matches it firmly. Not every row has a clone size; where given, it reads once, few, many or a size class.

j_call: TRBJ2-1
clone_size: -
d_call: TRBD2
v_call: TRBV15
cdr3_aa: CATSRKTSGSNEQFF
cdr3_nt: TGTGCCACCAGCAGAAAGACTAGCGGGAGTAACGAGCAGTTCTTC

j_call: TRBJ2-1
clone_size: -
d_call: TRBD2
v_call: TRBV5-1
cdr3_aa: CARETSGRGDEQFF
cdr3_nt: TGCGCCAGGGAGACTAGCGGGAGAGGCGATGAGCAGTTCTTC

j_call: TRBJ2-2
clone_size: -
d_call: -
v_call: TRBV7-2
cdr3_aa: CASSLLNTGELFF
cdr3_nt: TGTGCCAGCAGCTTACTAAACACCGGGGAGCTGTTTTTT

j_call: TRBJ2-7
clone_size: -
d_call: -
v_call: TRBV6-1
cdr3_aa: CASSENGGDSYEQYF
cdr3_nt: TGTGCCAGCAGTGAAAACGGAGGGGACTCCTACGAGCAGTACTTC

j_call: TRBJ1-5
clone_size: -
d_call: -
v_call: TRBV9
cdr3_aa: CASSVGGKAGQPQHF
cdr3_nt: TGTGCCAGCAGCGTAGGGGGGAAAGCGGGTCAGCCCCAGCATTTT

j_call: TRBJ1-5
clone_size: -
d_call: -
v_call: TRBV15
cdr3_aa: CATSRRFNQPQHF
cdr3_nt: TGTGCCACCAGCAGACGTTTTAATCAGCCCCAGCATTTT

j_call: TRBJ2-3
clone_size: -
d_call: -
v_call: TRBV4-3
cdr3_aa: CASSQDRNTDTQYF
cdr3_nt: TGCGCCAGCAGCCAAGACAGAAACACAGATACGCAGTATTTT

j_call: TRBJ1-5
clone_size: few
d_call: -
v_call: TRBV6-2/TRBV6-3
cdr3_aa: CASSILYSNQPQHF
cdr3_nt: TGTGCCAGCAGCATACTATATAGCAATCAGCCCCAGCATTTT

j_call: TRBJ2-7
clone_size: -
d_call: TRBD2
v_call: TRBV14
cdr3_aa: CASSQLAGAGYEQYF
cdr3_nt: TGTGCCAGCAGCCAACTAGCGGGAGCTGGCTACGAGCAGTACTTC

j_call: TRBJ2-3
clone_size: -
d_call: TRBD2
v_call: TRBV2
cdr3_aa: CASSTAREAASTDTQYF
cdr3_nt: TGTGCCAGCAGTACCGCCCGGGAGGCAGCTAGCACAGATACGCAGTATTTT

j_call: TRBJ1-1
clone_size: few
d_call: -
v_call: TRBV7-3
cdr3_aa: CASSLTLGEAFF
cdr3_nt: TGTGCCAGCAGCTTAACACTGGGAGAGGCTTTCTTT

j_call: TRBJ2-1
clone_size: -
d_call: TRBD2
v_call: TRBV30
cdr3_aa: CALTSGPNPNNEQFF
cdr3_nt: TGTGCCTTGACTAGCGGGCCCAATCCGAACAATGAGCAGTTCTTC

j_call: TRBJ2-1
clone_size: -
d_call: TRBD2
v_call: TRBV19
cdr3_aa: CASSIAPGLAHEQFF
cdr3_nt: TGTGCCAGTAGTATAGCCCCGGGACTAGCTCATGAGCAGTTCTTC

j_call: TRBJ1-1
clone_size: -
d_call: -
v_call: TRBV7-2
cdr3_aa: CASSLGGQANTEAFF
cdr3_nt: TGTGCCAGCAGTCTGGGGGGGCAGGCAAACACTGAAGCTTTCTTT

j_call: TRBJ1-5
clone_size: -
d_call: -
v_call: TRBV6-1
cdr3_aa: CASSETRGYQPQHF
cdr3_nt: TGTGCCAGCAGTGAAACAAGGGGGTATCAGCCCCAGCATTTT

j_call: TRBJ1-6
clone_size: -
d_call: -
v_call: TRBV5-4
cdr3_aa: CASSLDRSGSPLHF
cdr3_nt: TGTGCCAGCAGCTTAGACAGGTCAGGTTCACCCCTCCACTTT

j_call: TRBJ1-5
clone_size: -
d_call: -
v_call: TRBV3-1/TRBV3-2
cdr3_aa: CASSPRSNQPQHF
cdr3_nt: TGTGCCAGCAGCCCCCGTTCTAATCAGCCCCAGCATTTT

j_call: TRBJ2-5
clone_size: -
d_call: TRBD2
v_call: TRBV18
cdr3_aa: CASSDLLAAQETQYF
cdr3_nt: TGTGCCAGCTCAGATCTTCTAGCGGCCCAAGAGACCCAGTACTTC

j_call: TRBJ1-2
clone_size: -
d_call: -
v_call: TRBV28
cdr3_aa: CAINRASYGYTF
cdr3_nt: TGTGCCATAAACAGGGCATCCTATGGCTACACCTTC

j_call: TRBJ2-1
clone_size: once
d_call: TRBD2
v_call: TRBV10-1
cdr3_aa: CASSVAGGLYNEQFF
cdr3_nt: TGCGCCAGCAGTGTTGCGGGAGGGCTCTACAATGAGCAGTTCTTC

j_call: TRBJ2-3
clone_size: -
d_call: -
v_call: TRBV4-3
cdr3_aa: CASSQVRGSYSPSSTDTQYF
cdr3_nt: TGCGCCAGCAGCCAAGTTCGGGGGAGTTACAGTCCATCTAGCACAGATACGCAGTATTTT

j_call: TRBJ2-7
clone_size: -
d_call: -
v_call: TRBV7-3
cdr3_aa: CASSLFPGSYEQYF
cdr3_nt: TGTGCCAGCAGCTTATTCCCGGGATCCTACGAGCAGTACTTC

j_call: TRBJ2-3
clone_size: -
d_call: TRBD2
v_call: TRBV7-2
cdr3_aa: CASSLLAGSPADTQYF
cdr3_nt: TGTGCCAGCAGCTTACTAGCGGGGAGTCCCGCAGATACGCAGTATTTT

j_call: TRBJ2-1
clone_size: few
d_call: -
v_call: TRBV19
cdr3_aa: CASSITGINSYNEQFF
cdr3_nt: TGTGCCAGTAGTATTACGGGAATCAACTCCTACAATGAGCAGTTCTTC

j_call: TRBJ1-4
clone_size: -
d_call: -
v_call: TRBV5-4
cdr3_aa: CASGTGTNGAFEKLFF
cdr3_nt: TGTGCCAGCGGGACCGGGACAAACGGGGCTTTTGAAAAACTGTTTTTT

j_call: TRBJ1-6
clone_size: -
d_call: TRBD1
v_call: TRBV28
cdr3_aa: CASSSGQVDNSPLHF
cdr3_nt: TGTGCCAGCAGTAGTGGACAGGTGGATAATTCACCCCTCCACTTT

j_call: TRBJ2-6
clone_size: -
d_call: TRBD1
v_call: TRBV5-1
cdr3_aa: CASSIPTGKASGANVLTF
cdr3_nt: TGCGCCAGCAGCATACCGACAGGGAAGGCCTCTGGGGCCAACGTCCTGACTTTC

j_call: TRBJ2-1
clone_size: -
d_call: TRBD2
v_call: TRBV3-1/TRBV3-2
cdr3_aa: CASSQDPGLAGDEDEQFF
cdr3_nt: TGTGCCAGCAGCCAAGATCCCGGACTAGCGGGAGATGAGGATGAGCAGTTCTTC

j_call: TRBJ1-2
clone_size: -
d_call: TRBD1
v_call: TRBV7-2
cdr3_aa: CASSWAGTDNYGYTF
cdr3_nt: TGTGCCAGCAGCTGGGCCGGGACAGACAACTATGGCTACACCTTC

j_call: TRBJ1-2
clone_size: once
d_call: TRBD1
v_call: TRBV5-5
cdr3_aa: CASSLFPGQSNGYTF
cdr3_nt: TGTGCCAGCAGCTTGTTCCCGGGACAGTCTAATGGCTACACCTTC

j_call: TRBJ1-3
clone_size: -
d_call: -
v_call: TRBV20-1
cdr3_aa: CSASSRNTGNTIYF
cdr3_nt: TGCAGTGCTAGTTCCAGGAACACTGGAAACACCATATATTTT

j_call: TRBJ2-7
clone_size: -
d_call: TRBD1
v_call: TRBV7-9
cdr3_aa: CASSSTGEYYEQYF
cdr3_nt: TGTGCCAGCAGCTCCACAGGGGAGTATTACGAGCAGTACTTC

j_call: TRBJ1-1
clone_size: -
d_call: -
v_call: TRBV18
cdr3_aa: CASSPDRLNTEAFF
cdr3_nt: TGTGCCAGCTCACCAGACAGACTGAACACTGAAGCTTTCTTT

j_call: TRBJ2-2
clone_size: -
d_call: TRBD1
v_call: TRBV28
cdr3_aa: CASNPDRVAGELFF
cdr3_nt: TGTGCCAGCAACCCAGACAGGGTCGCCGGGGAGCTGTTTTTT

j_call: TRBJ2-1
clone_size: -
d_call: TRBD2
v_call: TRBV9
cdr3_aa: CASSVEEGGIYNEQFF
cdr3_nt: TGTGCCAGCAGCGTAGAAGAGGGAGGGATATACAATGAGCAGTTCTTC

j_call: TRBJ2-3
clone_size: -
d_call: TRBD2
v_call: TRBV15
cdr3_aa: CATSREAASGMITDTQYF
cdr3_nt: TGTGCCACCAGCAGAGAGGCGGCTAGCGGGATGATCACAGATACGCAGTATTTT